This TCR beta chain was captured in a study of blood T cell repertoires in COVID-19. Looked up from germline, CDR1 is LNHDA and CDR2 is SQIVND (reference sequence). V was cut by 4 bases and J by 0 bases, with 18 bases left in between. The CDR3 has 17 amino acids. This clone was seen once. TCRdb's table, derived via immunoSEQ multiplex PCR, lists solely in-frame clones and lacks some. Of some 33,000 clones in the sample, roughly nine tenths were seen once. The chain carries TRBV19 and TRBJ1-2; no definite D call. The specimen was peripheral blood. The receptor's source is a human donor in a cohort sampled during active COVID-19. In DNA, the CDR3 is TGTGCCAGTAGTAAGCCGGGAGAGATTACTTCTAACTATGGCTACACCTTC. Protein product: CASSKPGEITSNYGYTF.